This T cell receptor (beta chain) was observed in a study of blood T cells in healthy people across ages. The V and J ends lost 6 bases and 8 bases, in that order; junction bases with no gene match: 4. This CDR3 has 13 amino acids. The authors ran a second PCR of about 7 to 11 cycles using a sample-barcoded 5' primer and a J-beta primer mix. TCRdb re-derived calls from the 5' RACE reads in MiXCR, one entry per CDR3 protein. The table lists hundreds of thousands of distinct CDR3 sequences, 21% of them singletons. Sequencing was carried out using blood. The genes are TRBV12-3 or TRBV12-4 and TRBJ1-4, with 9 bases matching TRBD1. The sequence was collected from a man between 65 and 85 years old in good health. The CDR3 loop is CASRTGGWEKLFF. CDR3 nucleotides: TGTGCCAGCAGAACAGGGGGCTGGGAAAAACTGTTTTTT.